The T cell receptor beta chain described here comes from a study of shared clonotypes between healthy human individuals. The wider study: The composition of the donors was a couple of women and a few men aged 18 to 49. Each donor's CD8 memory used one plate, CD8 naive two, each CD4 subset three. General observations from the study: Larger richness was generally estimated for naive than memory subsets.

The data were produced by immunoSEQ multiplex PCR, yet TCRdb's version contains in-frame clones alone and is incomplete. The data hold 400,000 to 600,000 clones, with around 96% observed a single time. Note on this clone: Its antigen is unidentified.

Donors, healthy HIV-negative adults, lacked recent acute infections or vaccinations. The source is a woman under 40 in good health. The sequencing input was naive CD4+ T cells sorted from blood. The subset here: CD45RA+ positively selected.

The CDR3 is CASSYSSGVNQPQHF. For the CDR3, the DNA is TGTGCCAGCAGTTACTCGTCAGGGGTGAACCAGCCCCAGCATTTT. The gene calls are TRBV6-6 and TRBJ1-5; tentative D call: TRBD1 (6 bases). V lost 0 bases, J lost 7 bases, and 13 bases lay in between. The germline V gene encodes CDR1 MNHNY and CDR2 SVGAGI (reference sequence). The CDR3 spans 15 residues.